The following is a T cell receptor (beta chain) sequence with its context. Antigen unknown. The primer mix had 60 Vbeta and 13 Jbeta primers. Produced via immunoSEQ multiplex PCR; TCRdb's table is partial and in-frame only. The table includes about 160,000 clones, roughly 80% detected once. CDR1 KGHSH and CDR2 LQKENI come from the germline V gene. This CDR3 region has 15 residues. V lost 6 bases and J lost 5; bases outside the gene matches: 12. The data stem from a study of cytomegalovirus exposure and HLA in healthy donors. Study-level background: Inside one of the first data releases sat 75 million to 100 million unique TCRs taken from HLA-typed donors.

Findings and caveats of the study: With DRB1 most and HLA-C fewest, TCR association rates differed between HLA loci in a later analysis. Researchers counted approximately 160 TCR beta chains as cytomegalovirus-associated.

Input material: PBMCs. The gene calls are TRBV18 and TRBJ2-7; 8 positions match TRBD2. The origin of this receptor is a male donor in good health and CMV-seropositive. The CDR3: CASSSESGSENEQYF. The CDR3 DNA sequence: TGTGCCAGCTCGTCTGAGAGCGGGAGCGAGAACGAGCAGTACTTC.